Each of the 26 T cell receptor beta chains below was sequenced from the same sample in a study of human thymus T cells. Thymus was obtained from resections taken during corrective heart surgery. Profiled with immunoSEQ multiplex PCR; TCRdb holds only in-frame clones, not every one. Of some 130,000 clones in the sample, around 94% are singletons; the top ten hold approximately 0.022%. Sequenced material: thymus tissue. The origin of the receptors is a boy in the first two years of life with a congenital heart defect but otherwise immunologically healthy.

CDR3 residues: CASSLGGWEQFF. In DNA, the CDR3 is TGCGCCAGCAGCTTGGGAGGGTGGGAGCAGTTCTTC. The chain uses TRBV5-1 and TRBJ2-1, with D perhaps matching TRBD2 (5 bases). The CDR3 covers 12 residues. The ends were cut back, 0 bases at V and 10 bases at J, with 8 bases in the middle. Germline loops: CDR1 SGHRS, CDR2 YFSETQ.

V is TRBV18 and J is TRBJ2-2; TRBD1 matches 7 bases. V was clipped by 3 bases and J by 4 bases; unmatched bases: 5. This CDR3 contains 15 residues. Germline V lookup: CDR1 KGHSH, CDR2 LQKENI. The CDR3 nucleotides are TGTGCCAGCTCACCTGGGACAGTTTTCACCGGGGAGCTGTTTTTT. This sequence encodes CASSPGTVFTGELFF.

V usage is TRBV7-3 and J usage is TRBJ2-6, with a possible D match to TRBD2 (7 bases). Germline V gene lookup returns CDR1 SGHTA and CDR2 FQGTGA. Trimming left V 5 bases short and J 4 bases short, with 18 bases between. The length of the CDR3 is 17 residues. The CDR3 DNA sequence: TGTGCCAGCAGCCCCAGGGGAGCGGGGAGAGGGGCCAACGTCCTGACTTTC. This encodes CASSPRGAGRGANVLTF.

The rearrangement uses TRBV6-1 and TRBJ1-2; D unresolved. Germline CDR1 reads MNHNS; CDR2 reads SASEGT. V lost 6 bases and J 9 bases, leaving 11 bases between the germline ends. The CDR3 covers 11 residues. CDR3 in DNA: TGTGCCAGCAGCCCCATTGGGCGCTACACCTTC. This codes for CASSPIGRYTF.

This clone was seen only once. The V call is TRBV7-2, the J call TRBJ2-1, with a tentative D call TRBD1 (6 bases). Germline CDR1 and CDR2: SGHTA and FQGNSA. This CDR3 is 19 amino acids long. The V gene lost 6 bases and the J gene lost 3 bases, with 27 bases spanning the gap. As DNA, the CDR3 is TGTGCCAGCAGTATGAAGACAGGCCCTGTGTATAAATTCTACAATGAGCAGTTCTTC. Its protein is CASSMKTGPVYKFYNEQFF. The entire variable domain, with the rest obtained from reference TRBV7-2 and TRBJ2-1, is as follows: GAGVSQSPSNKVTEKGKDVELRCDPISGHTALYWYRQSLGQGLEFLIYFQGNSAPDKSGLPSDRFSAERTGGSVSTLTIQRTQQEDSAVYLCASSMKTGPVYKFYNEQFFGPGTRLTVL.

This clone turned up a few times. The chain combines TRBV6-6 with TRBJ2-2; D is perhaps TRBD1 (6 bases). The CDR3 has 16 amino acids. In germline, CDR1 is MNHNY, CDR2 SVGAGI (reference sequence). Trimming shortened V by 0 bases and J by 1 base, and 9 bases separated the two germline ends. In nucleotides, the CDR3 is TGTGCCAGCAGTTACTCAAGCAGGGGGAACACCGGGGAGCTGTTTTTT. It yields the protein CASSYSSRGNTGELFF.

The chain joins TRBV9 to TRBJ2-5, with 8 bases identical to TRBD2. The CDR3 has 16 amino acids. Germline CDR1 reads SGDLS; CDR2 reads YYNGEE. With V trimmed by 3 bases and J by 3 bases, 10 bases remained unmatched. The CDR3 here is CASSAVRGSGEETQYF. In DNA form, the CDR3 reads TGTGCCAGCAGCGCCGTTCGGGGTAGCGGGGAAGAGACCCAGTACTTC.

This rearrangement joins TRBV30 to TRBJ1-5, with 11 bases that match TRBD1. V lost 3 bases to trimming and J lost 6 bases; unmatched junction nucleotides: 7. The V gene's germline CDR1 is GTSNPN and CDR2 SVGIG (reference sequence). The CDR3 extends over 15 amino acids. This chain's CDR3 is CAWSAGTGGFQPQHF. For the CDR3, the DNA is TGTGCCTGGAGCGCCGGGACAGGGGGGTTTCAGCCCCAGCATTTT.

The chain employs TRBV28 and TRBJ2-7; TRBD2 matches at 7 bases. From germline, CDR1 is MDHEN and CDR2 SYDVKM. This CDR3 has 12 residues. The ends lost 10 bases at V and 2 bases at J; junction bases unmatched: 5. CDR3 sequence reads: CAIQRGAYEQYF. The DNA of the CDR3 is TGTGCCATACAACGGGGGGCCTACGAGCAGTACTTC.

The table lists this clone with a count of one. The chain has TRBV18 and TRBJ2-1; 9 bases are a match to TRBD1. CDR3 size: 14 residues. Germline CDR1 is KGHSH and CDR2 is LQKENI. The V segment lost 5 bases and the J segment 7 bases; nucleotides outside the gene matches: 6. CDR3 nucleotide sequence: TGTGCCAGCTCATTGGGACAGGGAGGGAATGAGCAGTTCTTC. Its protein is CASSLGQGGNEQFF.

This sequence joins TRBV5-1 and TRBJ1-6, with D unresolved. This CDR3 contains 12 residues. CDR1 is SGHRS, CDR2 YFSETQ, per germline. Deletions cut 5 bases from V and 10 bases from J, with 10 bases between. The CDR3 nucleotides read TGCGCCAGCAGAAGTCAGGACTCACCCCTCCACTTT. Amino acids: CASRSQDSPLHF.

V usage is TRBV4-1 and J usage is TRBJ2-1; 7 nucleotides agree with TRBD1. V was pared by 0 bases and J by 4 bases, with 6 bases of the junction left unmatched. Germline loops: CDR1 MGHRA, CDR2 YSYEKL. The CDR3 is 16 amino acids. The CDR3 DNA reads TGCGCCAGCAGCCAAGATAGGACAGGACAATACAATGAGCAGTTCTTC. This translates into CASSQDRTGQYNEQFF.

CDR3 sequence: CAWSPQEAGDTDTQYF. CDR3 bases: TGTGCCTGGAGTCCCCAAGAGGCGGGGGACACAGATACGCAGTATTTT. The chain combines TRBV30 with TRBJ2-3, with 7 nucleotides matching TRBD2. The CDR3 contains 16 residues. From germline, CDR1 is GTSNPN and CDR2 SVGIG (reference sequence). V shed 2 bases, J shed 2 bases, and the junction held 10 bases outside the gene matches.

CDR3 loop: CASELPEDTQYF. In DNA, the CDR3 is TGTGCCAGCGAGCTCCCCGAAGATACGCAGTATTTT. This chain links TRBV6-5 with TRBJ2-3; D gene ambiguous. Germline CDR1 and CDR2: MNHEY and SVGAGI. Trimming left V 8 bases short and J 5 bases short, with 11 bases between. The CDR3 loop spans 12 amino acids.

The chain recombines TRBV27 with TRBJ2-5; D unresolved. Germline V lookup: CDR1 MNHEY, CDR2 SMNVEV (reference sequence). Between the trimmed V and J ends, which lost 2 bases and 1 base, there was a span of 8 bases. The CDR3 extends over 14 amino acids. CDR3 in amino acids: CASSLGNSQETQYF. The CDR3 nucleotides read TGTGCCAGCAGTTTAGGAAATAGCCAAGAGACCCAGTACTTC.

The CDR3 region is CASSLGAGDYGYTF. The CDR3 DNA reads as TGTGCCAGCAGCTTAGGGGCGGGGGACTATGGCTACACCTTC. The rearrangement links TRBV11-2 to TRBJ1-2; perhaps TRBD1 as D (5 bases). CDR1 and CDR2 (germline): SGHAT, FQNNGV. The CDR3 extends over 14 amino acids. V dropped 1 base and J dropped 3 bases, with 9 bases sitting between them.

CDR3 sequence: CASSDLAGGLTDTQYF. The CDR3 DNA sequence: TGTGCCAGCAGCGATCTAGCGGGGGGCCTCACAGATACGCAGTATTTT. The J gene is TRBJ2-3, the V gene TRBV27; TRBD2 matches 11 bases. Losses at the gene ends were 6 bases for V and 2 bases for J; bases not matched to a gene: 7. The CDR3 contains 16 residues. Germline V gene sequence: CDR1 MNHEY, CDR2 SMNVEV (reference sequence).

The genes are TRBV7-3 and TRBJ2-5, with D possibly being TRBD1 or TRBD2 (6 bases each). From germline, CDR1 is SGHTA and CDR2 FQGTGA. The CDR3 extends over 14 amino acids. Trimming took off 1 base at V and 5 bases at J, with 11 bases between the two ends. CDR3 sequence: CASSLRGARETQYF. CDR3 sequence (DNA): TGTGCCAGCAGCTTAAGGGGGGCGCGGGAGACCCAGTACTTC.

The chain couples TRBV5-1 to TRBJ1-2; D is unclear. The CDR3 consists of 13 residues. The V end was cut by 0 bases, the J end by 3 bases, with 6 bases between. Germline-derived CDR1 and CDR2 are SGHRS and YFSETQ. CDR3 nucleotide sequence: TGCGCCAGCAGCTTGGACAGCGACTATGGCTACACCTTC. Its translation is CASSLDSDYGYTF.

J is TRBJ1-2 and V is TRBV27; D gene ambiguous. V was clipped by 5 bases and J by 3 bases, with 4 bases between them. The CDR3 extends over 11 amino acids. Germline CDR1 and CDR2: MNHEY and SMNVEV (reference sequence). CDR3 protein: CASSDHYGYTF. The CDR3 DNA reads TGTGCCAGCAGTGATCACTATGGCTACACCTTC.

This clone was observed a handful of times. The chain combines TRBV13 with TRBJ2-7; D may be TRBD1 (5 bases). Germline-derived CDR1 and CDR2 are PRHDT and FYEKMQ (reference sequence). V lost 5 bases to trimming and J lost 0 bases, with 8 bases between them. This CDR3 contains 13 residues. DNA for the CDR3: TGTGCCAGCAGCCCAGGGAACTCCTACGAGCAGTACTTC. Translation gives CASSPGNSYEQYF.

The chain recombines TRBV6-5 with TRBJ2-7; 8 bases are a match to TRBD2. V was clipped by 2 bases and J by 2 bases; unmatched bases: 5. The CDR3 runs 15 residues. CDR1 and CDR2 from the germline V gene are MNHEY and SVGAGI. The CDR3 sequence: CASSYQRGIPYEQYF. The CDR3 bases are TGTGCCAGCAGTTACCAGCGGGGGATCCCCTACGAGCAGTACTTC.

This chain uses TRBV4-1 with TRBJ2-2; TRBD1 aligns across 7 bases. Germline CDR1 is MGHRA and CDR2 is YSYEKL. Losses at the gene ends were 0 bases for V and 4 bases for J; bases not matched to a gene: 8. The CDR3 is 17 residues long. CDR3 in amino acids: CASSQDSRGPPTGELFF. The CDR3, as DNA: TGCGCCAGCAGCCAAGACTCTAGGGGGCCCCCCACCGGGGAGCTGTTTTTT.

The chain has TRBV5-6 and TRBJ1-3; D ambiguous. V was pared by 3 bases and J by 0 bases, with 13 bases between. Germline V CDR1 and CDR2: SGHDT, YYEEEE. CDR3 length: 16 residues. CDR3 sequence (DNA): TGTGCCAGCAGCTCTATAGAAGCCGACTCTGGAAACACCATATATTTT. Protein: CASSSIEADSGNTIYF.

This chain joins TRBV28 and TRBJ1-3; D ambiguous. CDR1 MDHEN and CDR2 SYDVKM come from the germline V gene. This CDR3 contains 15 residues. V lost 3 bases, J lost 0 bases, and 9 bases lay in between. The CDR3 loop reads CASSLAGPSGNTIYF. The DNA for the CDR3 is TGTGCCAGCAGTTTGGCAGGCCCCTCTGGAAACACCATATATTTT.

V gene TRBV5-1 combines with J gene TRBJ2-7; D possibly corresponds to TRBD1 (6 bases). Germline V gene data show CDR1 as SGHRS and CDR2 as YFSETQ. The V and J ends lost 4 bases and 4 bases respectively, with 18 bases between them. The CDR3 loop spans 15 amino acids. For the CDR3, the DNA is TGCGCCAGCAGCCCTGAGGCAGGGGATGGGTACGAGCAGTACTTC. This encodes CASSPEAGDGYEQYF. Full variable domain (rest looked up from reference TRBV5-1 and TRBJ2-7): KAGVTQTPRYLIKTRGQQVTLSCSPISGHRSVSWYQQTPGQGLQFLFEYFSETQRNKGNFPGRFSGRQFSNSRSEMNVSTLELGDSALYLCASSPEAGDGYEQYFGPGTRLTVT.